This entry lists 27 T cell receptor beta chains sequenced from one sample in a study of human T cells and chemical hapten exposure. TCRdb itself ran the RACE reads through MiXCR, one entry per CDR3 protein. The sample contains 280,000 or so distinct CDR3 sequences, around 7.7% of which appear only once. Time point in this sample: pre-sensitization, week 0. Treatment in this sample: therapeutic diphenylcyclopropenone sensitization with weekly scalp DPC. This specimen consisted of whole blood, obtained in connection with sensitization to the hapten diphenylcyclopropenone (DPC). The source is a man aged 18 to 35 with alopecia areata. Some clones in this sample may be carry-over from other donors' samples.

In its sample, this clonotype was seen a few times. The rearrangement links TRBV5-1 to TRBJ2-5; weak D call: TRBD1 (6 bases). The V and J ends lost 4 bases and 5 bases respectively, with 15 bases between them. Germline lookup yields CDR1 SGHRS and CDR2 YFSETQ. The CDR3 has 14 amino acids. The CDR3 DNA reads TGCGCCAGCAGCCAAAATAACAGGGAGGAGACCCAGTACTTC. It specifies CASSQNNREETQYF.

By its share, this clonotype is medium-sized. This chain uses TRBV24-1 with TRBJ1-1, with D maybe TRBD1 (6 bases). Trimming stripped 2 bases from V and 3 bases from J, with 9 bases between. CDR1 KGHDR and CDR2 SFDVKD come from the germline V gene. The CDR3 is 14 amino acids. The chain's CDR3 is CATSDSGGHTEAFF. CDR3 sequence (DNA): TGTGCCACCAGTGATTCCGGGGGGCACACTGAAGCTTTCTTT.

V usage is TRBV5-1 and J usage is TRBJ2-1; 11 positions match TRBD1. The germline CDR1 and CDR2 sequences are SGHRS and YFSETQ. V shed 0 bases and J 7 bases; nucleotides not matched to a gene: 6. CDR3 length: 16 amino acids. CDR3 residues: CASSLAIWDRGNEQFF. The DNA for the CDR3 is TGCGCCAGCAGCTTGGCCATATGGGACAGGGGGAATGAGCAGTTCTTC.

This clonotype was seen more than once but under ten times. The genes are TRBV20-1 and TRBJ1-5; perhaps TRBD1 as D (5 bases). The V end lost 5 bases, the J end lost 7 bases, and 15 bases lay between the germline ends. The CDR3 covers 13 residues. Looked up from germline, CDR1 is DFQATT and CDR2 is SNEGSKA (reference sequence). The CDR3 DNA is TGCAGTGCTGAAGGGGCGAGGTACCAGCCCCAGCATTTT. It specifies CSAEGARYQPQHF.

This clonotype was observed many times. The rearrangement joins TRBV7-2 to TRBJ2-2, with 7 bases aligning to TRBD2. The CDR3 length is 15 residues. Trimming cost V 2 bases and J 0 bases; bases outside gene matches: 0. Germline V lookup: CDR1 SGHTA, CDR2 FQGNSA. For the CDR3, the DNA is TGTGCCAGCAGCTTAAGCGGGGCGAACACCGGGGAGCTGTTTTTT. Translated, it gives CASSLSGANTGELFF.

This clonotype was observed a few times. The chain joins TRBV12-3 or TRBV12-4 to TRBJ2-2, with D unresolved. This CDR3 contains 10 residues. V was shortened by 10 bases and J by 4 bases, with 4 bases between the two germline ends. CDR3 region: CAILTGELFF. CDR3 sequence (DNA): TGTGCCATCCTCACCGGGGAGCTGTTTTTT.

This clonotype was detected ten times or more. The DNA for the CDR3 is TGTGCCAGCAGAGCCCAGGCTTCGAGCGGGGGGGCATATACGCAGTATTTT. This encodes CASRAQASSGGAYTQYF. The chain joins TRBV6-5 to TRBJ2-3, with 10 bases that match TRBD2. After removal of 6 bases from V and 7 bases from J, the junction contained 16 bases not matched to a gene. CDR3 length equals 17 residues. Germline V gives CDR1 MNHEY, CDR2 SVGAGI.

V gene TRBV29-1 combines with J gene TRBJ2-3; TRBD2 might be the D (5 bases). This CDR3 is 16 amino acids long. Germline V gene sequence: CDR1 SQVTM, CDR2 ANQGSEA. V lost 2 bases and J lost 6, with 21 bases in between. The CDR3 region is CSVERLIGVGIDTQYF. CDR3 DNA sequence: TGCAGCGTTGAACGTCTTATCGGGGTGGGAATTGATACGCAGTATTTT.

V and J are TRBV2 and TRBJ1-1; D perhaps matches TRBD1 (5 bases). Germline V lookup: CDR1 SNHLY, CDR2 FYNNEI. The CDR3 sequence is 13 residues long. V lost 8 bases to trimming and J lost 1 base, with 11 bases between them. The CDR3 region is CASVRTTNTEAFF. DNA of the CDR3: TGTGCCAGCGTTCGGACAACGAACACTGAAGCTTTCTTT.

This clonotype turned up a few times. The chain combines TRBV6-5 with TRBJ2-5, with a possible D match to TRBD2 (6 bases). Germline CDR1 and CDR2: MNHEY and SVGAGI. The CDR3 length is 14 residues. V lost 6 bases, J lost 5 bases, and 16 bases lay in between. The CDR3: CASSRSRGRETQYF. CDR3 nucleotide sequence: TGTGCCAGCAGCCGCTCGCGGGGCCGGGAGACCCAGTACTTC.

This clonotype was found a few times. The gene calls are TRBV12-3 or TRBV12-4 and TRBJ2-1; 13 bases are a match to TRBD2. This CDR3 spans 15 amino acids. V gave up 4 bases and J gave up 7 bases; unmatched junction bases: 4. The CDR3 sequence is CASSSLAGGVNEQFF. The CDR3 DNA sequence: TGTGCCAGCAGTTCACTAGCGGGGGGGGTTAATGAGCAGTTCTTC.

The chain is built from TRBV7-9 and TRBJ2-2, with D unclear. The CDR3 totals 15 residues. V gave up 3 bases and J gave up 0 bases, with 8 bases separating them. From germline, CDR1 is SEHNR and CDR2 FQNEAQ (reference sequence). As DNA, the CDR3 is TGTGCCAGCAGCTTTCTAAACTCGAACACCGGGGAGCTGTTTTTT. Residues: CASSFLNSNTGELFF.

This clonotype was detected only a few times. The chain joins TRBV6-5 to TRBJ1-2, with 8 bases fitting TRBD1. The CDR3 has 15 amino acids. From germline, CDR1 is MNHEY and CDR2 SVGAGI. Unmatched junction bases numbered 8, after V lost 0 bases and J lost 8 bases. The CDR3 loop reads CASSYSTARGQGYTF. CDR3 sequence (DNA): TGTGCCAGCAGTTACTCGACGGCCAGGGGGCAGGGCTACACCTTC.

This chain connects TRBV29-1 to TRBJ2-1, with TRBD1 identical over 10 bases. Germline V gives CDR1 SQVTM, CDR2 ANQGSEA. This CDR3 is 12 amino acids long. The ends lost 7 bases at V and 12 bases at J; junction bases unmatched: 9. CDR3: CSGGTGESWQFF. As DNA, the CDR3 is TGCAGCGGAGGGACAGGGGAGTCTTGGCAGTTCTTC.

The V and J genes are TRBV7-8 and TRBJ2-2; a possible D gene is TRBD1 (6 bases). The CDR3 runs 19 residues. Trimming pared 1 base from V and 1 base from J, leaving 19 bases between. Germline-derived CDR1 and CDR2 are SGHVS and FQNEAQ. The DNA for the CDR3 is TGTGCCAGCAGCTTAGTCCGAATACTCCCAGGGGTGAACACCGGGGAGCTGTTTTTT. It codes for CASSLVRILPGVNTGELFF.

Here the CDR3 DNA reads TGTGCCAGCAGTTTATTGGGGGTCTACAATGAGCAGTTCTTC. This translates into CASSLLGVYNEQFF. V usage is TRBV27 and J usage is TRBJ2-1; D may be TRBD1 or TRBD2 (5 bases each). This CDR3 has 14 amino acids. CDR1 is MNHEY, CDR2 SMNVEV, per germline (reference sequence). Trimming shortened V by 1 base and J by 3 bases, and 7 bases separated the two germline ends.

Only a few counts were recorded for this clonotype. This CDR3 reads CASSPFGDGKRGTEAFF. CDR3 DNA sequence: TGCGCCAGCAGTCCGTTCGGGGACGGGAAGAGAGGGACTGAAGCTTTCTTT. The gene calls are TRBV10-1 and TRBJ1-1; D is possibly TRBD1 (5 bases). The V end lost 5 bases, the J end lost 5 bases, and 24 bases lay between the germline ends. Germline lookup yields CDR1 WNHNN and CDR2 SYGVQD (reference sequence). The CDR3 is made up of 17 amino acids.

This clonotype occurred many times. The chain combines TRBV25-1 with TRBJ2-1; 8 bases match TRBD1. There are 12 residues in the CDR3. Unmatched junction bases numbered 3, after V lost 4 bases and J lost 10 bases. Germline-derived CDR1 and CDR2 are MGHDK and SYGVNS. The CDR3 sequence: CASSGGQGEQFF. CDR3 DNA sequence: TGTGCCAGCAGTGGCGGACAGGGAGAGCAGTTCTTC.

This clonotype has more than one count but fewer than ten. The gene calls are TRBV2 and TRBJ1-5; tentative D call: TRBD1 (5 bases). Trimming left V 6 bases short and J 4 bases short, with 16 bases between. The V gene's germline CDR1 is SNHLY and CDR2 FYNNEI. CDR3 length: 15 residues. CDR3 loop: CASSSQGGDNQPQHF. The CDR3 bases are TGTGCCAGCAGCTCCCAGGGAGGGGATAATCAGCCCCAGCATTTT.

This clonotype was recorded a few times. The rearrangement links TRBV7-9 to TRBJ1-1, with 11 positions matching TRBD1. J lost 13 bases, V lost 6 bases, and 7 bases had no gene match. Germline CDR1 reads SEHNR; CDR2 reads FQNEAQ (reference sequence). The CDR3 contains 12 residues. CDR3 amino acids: CASSLTGTGGFF. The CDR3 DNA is TGTGCCAGCAGTTTGACCGGGACAGGGGGTTTCTTT.

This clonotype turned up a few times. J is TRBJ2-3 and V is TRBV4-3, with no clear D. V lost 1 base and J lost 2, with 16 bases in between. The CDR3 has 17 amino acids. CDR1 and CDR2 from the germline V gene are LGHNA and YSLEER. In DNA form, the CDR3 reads TGCGCCAGCAGCCAAGGGGCCCGGCGGCCTCTCACAGATACGCAGTATTTT. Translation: CASSQGARRPLTDTQYF.

CDR3 protein: CASSLQLGQETQYF. Written as DNA, the CDR3 is TGCGCCAGCAGCTTGCAACTAGGACAAGAGACCCAGTACTTC. V gene TRBV5-1 combines with J gene TRBJ2-5, with D possibly being TRBD2 (5 bases). Trimming took 1 base from V and 2 from J, leaving 9 bases between them. The CDR3 consists of 14 residues. Germline V lookup: CDR1 SGHRS, CDR2 YFSETQ.

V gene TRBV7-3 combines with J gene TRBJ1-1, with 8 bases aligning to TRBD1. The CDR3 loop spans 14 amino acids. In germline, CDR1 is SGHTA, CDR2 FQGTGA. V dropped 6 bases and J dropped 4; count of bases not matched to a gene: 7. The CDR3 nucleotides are TGTGCCAGCAGACTCTACAGGGGGAGCACTGAAGCTTTCTTT. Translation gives CASRLYRGSTEAFF.

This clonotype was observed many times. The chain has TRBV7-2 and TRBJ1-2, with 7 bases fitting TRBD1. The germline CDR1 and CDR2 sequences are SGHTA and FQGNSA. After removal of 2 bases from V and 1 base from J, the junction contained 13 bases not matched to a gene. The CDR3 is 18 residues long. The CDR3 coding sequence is TGTGCCAGCAGCTTACAGCTATCCGTGACAGGGAGTAACTATGGCTACACCTTC. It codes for CASSLQLSVTGSNYGYTF.

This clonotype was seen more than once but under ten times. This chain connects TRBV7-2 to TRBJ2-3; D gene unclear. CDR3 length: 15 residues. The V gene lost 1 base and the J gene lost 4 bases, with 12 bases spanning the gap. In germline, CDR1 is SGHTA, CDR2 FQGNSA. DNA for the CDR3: TGTGCCAGCAGCTTAGTTGGGGAACCGGCAGATACGCAGTATTTT. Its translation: CASSLVGEPADTQYF.

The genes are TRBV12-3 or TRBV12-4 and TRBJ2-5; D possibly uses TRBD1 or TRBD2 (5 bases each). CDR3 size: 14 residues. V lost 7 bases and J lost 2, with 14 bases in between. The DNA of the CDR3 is TGTGCCAGCATTATCGAGGGGTTTCAAGAGACCCAGTACTTC. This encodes CASIIEGFQETQYF.

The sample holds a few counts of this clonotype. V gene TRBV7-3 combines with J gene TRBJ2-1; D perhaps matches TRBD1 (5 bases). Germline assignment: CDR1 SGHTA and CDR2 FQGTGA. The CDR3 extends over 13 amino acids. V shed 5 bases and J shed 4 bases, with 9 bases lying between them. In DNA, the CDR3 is TGTGCCAGCAGCCGAGGACATTACAATGAGCAGTTCTTC. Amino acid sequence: CASSRGHYNEQFF. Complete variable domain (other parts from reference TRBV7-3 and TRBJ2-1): GAGVSQTPSNKVTEKGKYVELRCDPISGHTALYWYRQSLGQGPEFLIYFQGTGAADDSGLPNDRFFAVRPEGSVSTLKIQRTERGDSAVYLCASSRGHYNEQFFGPGTRLTVL.